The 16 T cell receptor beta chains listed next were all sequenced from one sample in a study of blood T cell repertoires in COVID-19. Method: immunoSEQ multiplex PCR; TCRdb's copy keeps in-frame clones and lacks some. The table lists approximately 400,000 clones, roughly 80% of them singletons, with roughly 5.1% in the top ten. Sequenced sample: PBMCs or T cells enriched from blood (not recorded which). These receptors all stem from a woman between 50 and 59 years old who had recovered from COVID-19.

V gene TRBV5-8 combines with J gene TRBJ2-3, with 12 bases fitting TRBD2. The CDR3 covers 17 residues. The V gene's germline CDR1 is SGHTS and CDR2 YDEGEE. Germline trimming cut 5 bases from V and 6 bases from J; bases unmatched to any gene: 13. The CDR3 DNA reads TGTGCCAGCAGTTCTCCTCTAGCGGGAGGGCCTGGGGATACGCAGTATTTT. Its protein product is CASSSPLAGGPGDTQYF.

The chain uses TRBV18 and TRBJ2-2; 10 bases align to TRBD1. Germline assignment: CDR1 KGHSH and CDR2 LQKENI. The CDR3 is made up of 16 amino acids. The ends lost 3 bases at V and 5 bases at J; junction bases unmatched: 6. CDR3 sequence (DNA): TGTGCCAGCTCACCGTGGACAGGGGGAGTAACCGGGGAGCTGTTTTTT. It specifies CASSPWTGGVTGELFF.

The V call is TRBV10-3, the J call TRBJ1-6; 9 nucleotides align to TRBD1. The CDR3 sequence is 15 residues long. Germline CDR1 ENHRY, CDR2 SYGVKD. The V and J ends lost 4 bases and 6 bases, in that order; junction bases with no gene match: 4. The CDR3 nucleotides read TGTGCCATCAGTGGGGGACAGGGCGGTAATTCACCCCTCCACTTT. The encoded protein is CAISGGQGGNSPLHF.

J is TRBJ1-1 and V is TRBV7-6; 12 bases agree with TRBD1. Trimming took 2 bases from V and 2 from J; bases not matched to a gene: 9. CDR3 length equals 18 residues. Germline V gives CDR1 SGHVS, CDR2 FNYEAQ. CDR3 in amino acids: CASSLPGQGADRNTEAFF. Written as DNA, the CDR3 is TGTGCCAGCAGCTTACCGGGACAGGGGGCGGATCGAAACACTGAAGCTTTCTTT.

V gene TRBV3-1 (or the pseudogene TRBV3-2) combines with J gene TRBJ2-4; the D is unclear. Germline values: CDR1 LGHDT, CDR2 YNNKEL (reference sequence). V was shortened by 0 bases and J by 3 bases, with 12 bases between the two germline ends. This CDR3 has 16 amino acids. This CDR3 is CASSQDLRSGKNIQYF. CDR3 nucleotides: TGTGCCAGCAGCCAAGATCTTAGGAGTGGCAAAAACATTCAGTACTTC.

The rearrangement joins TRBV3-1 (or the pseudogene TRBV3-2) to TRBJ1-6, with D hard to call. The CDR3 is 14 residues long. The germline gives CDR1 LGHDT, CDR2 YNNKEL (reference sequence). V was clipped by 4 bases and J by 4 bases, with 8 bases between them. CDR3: CASSLAYYNSPLHF. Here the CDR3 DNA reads TGTGCCAGCAGCCTCGCCTATTATAATTCACCCCTCCACTTT.

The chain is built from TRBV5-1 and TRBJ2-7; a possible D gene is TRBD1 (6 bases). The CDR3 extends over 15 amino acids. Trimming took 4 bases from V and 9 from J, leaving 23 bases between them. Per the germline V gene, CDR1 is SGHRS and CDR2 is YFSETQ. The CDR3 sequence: CASSPSGTPLDRQYF. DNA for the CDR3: TGCGCCAGCAGCCCCTCCGGGACACCCCTCGATCGGCAGTACTTC.

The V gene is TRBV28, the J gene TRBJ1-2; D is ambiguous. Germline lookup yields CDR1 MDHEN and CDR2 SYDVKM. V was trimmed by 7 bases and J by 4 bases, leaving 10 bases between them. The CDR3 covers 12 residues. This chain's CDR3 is CASTAISYGYTF. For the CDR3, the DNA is TGTGCCAGCACCGCGATATCCTATGGCTACACCTTC.

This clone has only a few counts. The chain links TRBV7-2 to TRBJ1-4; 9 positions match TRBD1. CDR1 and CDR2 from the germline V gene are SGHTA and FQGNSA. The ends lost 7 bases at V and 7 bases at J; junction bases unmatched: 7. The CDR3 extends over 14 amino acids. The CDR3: CASTQGQGVEKLFF. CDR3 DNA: TGTGCCAGCACCCAGGGACAGGGTGTTGAAAAACTGTTTTTT. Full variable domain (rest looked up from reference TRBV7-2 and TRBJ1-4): GAGVSQSPSNKVTEKGKDVELRCDPISGHTALYWYRQSLGQGLEFLIYFQGNSAPDKSGLPSDRFSAERTGGSVSTLTIQRTQQEDSAVYLCASTQGQGVEKLFFGSGTQLSVL.

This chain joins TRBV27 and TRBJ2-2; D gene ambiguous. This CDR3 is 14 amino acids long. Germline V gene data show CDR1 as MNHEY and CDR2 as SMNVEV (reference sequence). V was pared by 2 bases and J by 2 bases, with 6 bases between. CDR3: CASSLEENTGELFF. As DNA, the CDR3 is TGTGCCAGCAGTTTAGAGGAAAACACCGGGGAGCTGTTTTTT.

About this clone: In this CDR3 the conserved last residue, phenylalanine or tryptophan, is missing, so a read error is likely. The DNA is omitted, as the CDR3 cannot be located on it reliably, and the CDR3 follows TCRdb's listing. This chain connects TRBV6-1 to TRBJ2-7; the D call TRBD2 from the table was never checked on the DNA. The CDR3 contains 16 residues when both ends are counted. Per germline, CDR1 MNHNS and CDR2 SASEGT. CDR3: CASSEALSGTSFTTYY.

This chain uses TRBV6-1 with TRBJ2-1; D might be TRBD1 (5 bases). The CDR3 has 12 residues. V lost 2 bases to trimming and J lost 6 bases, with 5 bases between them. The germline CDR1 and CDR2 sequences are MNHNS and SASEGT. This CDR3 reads CASSEQGNEQFF. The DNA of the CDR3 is TGTGCCAGCAGTGAACAGGGCAATGAGCAGTTCTTC.

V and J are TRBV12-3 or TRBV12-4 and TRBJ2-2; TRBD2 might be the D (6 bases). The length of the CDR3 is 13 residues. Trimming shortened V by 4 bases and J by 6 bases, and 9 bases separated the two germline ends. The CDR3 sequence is CASSYGLSGELFF. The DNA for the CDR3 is TGTGCCAGCAGTTATGGACTATCCGGGGAGCTGTTTTTT.

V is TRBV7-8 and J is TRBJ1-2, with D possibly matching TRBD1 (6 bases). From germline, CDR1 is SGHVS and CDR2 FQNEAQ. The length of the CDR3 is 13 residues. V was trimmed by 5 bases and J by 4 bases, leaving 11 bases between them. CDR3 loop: CASSPDRIYGYTF. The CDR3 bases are TGTGCCAGCAGCCCGGACAGAATCTATGGCTACACCTTC.

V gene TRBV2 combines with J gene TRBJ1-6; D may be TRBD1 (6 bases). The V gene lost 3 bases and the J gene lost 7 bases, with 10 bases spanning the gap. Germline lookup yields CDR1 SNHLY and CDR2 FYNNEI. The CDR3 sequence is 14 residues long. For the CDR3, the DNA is TGTGCCAGCAGTGATGGGCAGGGGAATTCACCCCTCCACTTT. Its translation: CASSDGQGNSPLHF.

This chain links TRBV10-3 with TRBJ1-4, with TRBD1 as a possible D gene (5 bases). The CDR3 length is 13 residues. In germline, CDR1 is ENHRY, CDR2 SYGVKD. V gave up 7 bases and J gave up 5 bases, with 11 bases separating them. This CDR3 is CAINGGENEKLFF. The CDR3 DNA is TGTGCCATCAATGGGGGGGAAAATGAAAAACTGTTTTTT.